The rows below give T cell receptor beta chains drawn from one sample of a study of T cells in tumors after PD-1 blockade. Some clones are missing from TCRdb's copy, which holds only in-frame ones; the method was immunoSEQ multiplex PCR. The sample includes fewer than 55,000 clones, approximately 81% seen only once; the top ten take under 5%. Sequencing used PBMCs, obtained before anti-PD-1 treatment. These receptors were taken from a human donor with basal cell carcinoma. CDR3s include the opening cysteine and the closing phenylalanine or tryptophan. The order of the fields is J gene, V gene, D gene, clone size, CDR3 protein, CDR3 DNA. A D gene is named only where the DNA matches it firmly. Some rows have no size entry. The others give once, few or many, or a class for an expanded clone.

J: TRBJ1-3
V: TRBV3-1/TRBV3-2
D: -
size: -
CDR3: CASSRNPVSGNTIYF
DNA: TGTGCCAGCAGCCGCAACCCAGTATCTGGAAACACCATATATTTT

J: TRBJ2-7
V: TRBV6-5
D: TRBD1
size: -
CDR3: CASSTPGQGNEQYF
DNA: TGTGCCAGCAGTACTCCGGGACAGGGGAACGAGCAGTACTTC

J: TRBJ2-1
V: TRBV18
D: TRBD1
size: once
CDR3: CASSPGTAKTPYNEQFF
DNA: TGTGCCAGCTCACCAGGGACAGCAAAAACCCCTTACAATGAGCAGTTCTTC

J: TRBJ2-1
V: TRBV5-1
D: TRBD2
size: -
CDR3: CASSPGPSGSYNEQFF
DNA: TGCGCCAGCAGCCCTGGACCTAGCGGCTCCTACAATGAGCAGTTCTTC

J: TRBJ1-1
V: TRBV19
D: -
size: -
CDR3: CASSMDLGTEAFF
DNA: TGTGCCAGTAGTATGGATTTGGGCACTGAAGCTTTCTTT

J: TRBJ2-1
V: TRBV7-9
D: -
size: -
CDR3: CASSRDFTSSYNEQFF
DNA: TGTGCCAGCAGCAGGGACTTTACGAGCTCCTACAATGAGCAGTTCTTC

J: TRBJ2-2
V: TRBV11-3
D: TRBD1
size: -
CDR3: CASSLDLVGQANTGELFF
DNA: TGTGCCAGCAGCTTAGATCTCGTTGGACAGGCGAACACCGGGGAGCTGTTTTTT

J: TRBJ1-1
V: TRBV5-1
D: TRBD1
size: -
CDR3: CASSLLVGQANAEAFF
DNA: TGCGCCAGCAGCTTATTAGTGGGACAGGCTAACGCTGAAGCTTTCTTT

J: TRBJ2-7
V: TRBV2
D: -
size: -
CDR3: CASRGVRGTYEQYF
DNA: TGTGCCAGCAGGGGGGTCCGGGGGACCTACGAGCAGTACTTC

J: TRBJ2-1
V: TRBV4-2
D: TRBD1
size: -
CDR3: CASSQGQASSYNEQFF
DNA: TGTGCCAGCAGCCAGGGACAGGCATCCTCCTACAATGAGCAGTTCTTC

J: TRBJ1-2
V: TRBV2
D: TRBD1
size: once
CDR3: CAREAQGVNYGYTF
DNA: TGTGCCAGGGAGGCGCAGGGGGTAAATTATGGCTACACCTTC

J: TRBJ2-5
V: TRBV28
D: -
size: -
CDR3: CASSPPTGSEETQYF
DNA: TGTGCCAGCAGTCCCCCCACAGGGTCGGAAGAGACCCAGTACTTC

J: TRBJ2-3
V: TRBV6-1
D: TRBD2
size: few
CDR3: CASSEEAGGPDTQYF
DNA: TGTGCCAGCAGTGAGGAAGCGGGGGGGCCTGATACGCAGTATTTT

J: TRBJ1-2
V: TRBV19
D: -
size: -
CDR3: CASSTGIGSGYTF
DNA: TGTGCCAGTAGTACGGGGATTGGCAGTGGCTACACCTTC

J: TRBJ2-2
V: TRBV11-3
D: -
size: -
CDR3: CASSSVNTGELFF
DNA: TGTGCCAGCAGCTCTGTAAACACCGGGGAGCTGTTTTTT

J: TRBJ1-4
V: TRBV30
D: TRBD1
size: -
CDR3: CAWSVRQGANEKLFF
DNA: TGTGCCTGGAGTGTACGACAGGGGGCAAATGAAAAACTGTTTTTT

J: TRBJ2-7
V: TRBV5-1
D: -
size: -
CDR3: CASRSGWASYEQYF
DNA: TGCGCCAGCAGGTCAGGGTGGGCATCCTACGAGCAGTACTTC

J: TRBJ2-2
V: TRBV2
D: -
size: -
CDR3: CASKFGTEGANTGELFF
DNA: TGTGCCAGCAAATTTGGGACCGAGGGAGCGAACACCGGGGAGCTGTTTTTT

J: TRBJ1-3
V: TRBV7-8
D: -
size: -
CDR3: CASSLGGNTIYF
DNA: TGTGCCAGCAGCTTAGGTGGAAACACCATATATTTT

J: TRBJ2-2
V: TRBV3-1/TRBV3-2
D: -
size: -
CDR3: CASSQRPANTGELFF
DNA: TGTGCCAGCAGCCAGCGGCCCGCGAACACCGGGGAGCTGTTTTTT

J: TRBJ2-1
V: TRBV6-5
D: -
size: -
CDR3: CASSYSVGEQFF
DNA: TGTGCCAGCAGTTACTCGGTTGGGGAGCAGTTCTTC

J: TRBJ2-3
V: TRBV7-2
D: TRBD1
size: once
CDR3: CASSAMDRYSTDTQYF
DNA: TGTGCCAGCAGCGCAATGGACAGGTATAGCACAGATACGCAGTATTTT

J: TRBJ1-5
V: TRBV28
D: -
size: -
CDR3: CASSLPGGNQPQHF
DNA: TGTGCCAGTAGCCTTCCGGGAGGCAATCAGCCCCAGCATTTT

J: TRBJ1-1
V: TRBV5-5
D: TRBD1
size: -
CDR3: CASSLASDRRNTEAFF
DNA: TGTGCCAGCAGCTTGGCCTCGGACAGGAGGAACACTGAAGCTTTCTTT

J: TRBJ1-1
V: TRBV5-4
D: -
size: once
CDR3: CASTNRMEGPKAFF
DNA: TGTGCCAGCACCAACCGGATGGAGGGCCCAAAAGCTTTCTTT

J: TRBJ2-3
V: TRBV5-4
D: TRBD1
size: -
CDR3: CASSSLGTGDTDTQYF
DNA: TGTGCCAGCAGCTCCCTTGGGACAGGGGACACAGATACGCAGTATTTT

J: TRBJ2-5
V: TRBV3-1/TRBV3-2
D: TRBD2
size: -
CDR3: CASSQGEGKTQYF
DNA: TGTGCCAGCAGCCAAGGGGAGGGGAAGACCCAGTACTTC

J: TRBJ2-3
V: TRBV27
D: -
size: -
CDR3: CASSPPPSGTDTQYF
DNA: TGTGCCAGCAGTCCCCCGCCCTCGGGCACAGATACGCAGTATTTT

J: TRBJ2-4
V: TRBV3-1/TRBV3-2
D: -
size: -
CDR3: CASSQEGGIQYF
DNA: TGTGCCAGCAGCCAAGAAGGTGGCATTCAGTACTTC

J: TRBJ2-1
V: TRBV5-1
D: TRBD1
size: -
CDR3: CASSLRQGAGEQFF
DNA: TGCGCCAGCAGCTTGAGACAGGGGGCGGGGGAGCAGTTCTTC

J: TRBJ2-7
V: TRBV5-6
D: -
size: -
CDR3: CASSRDRQSYEQYF
DNA: TGTGCCAGCAGCCGCGACAGGCAATCCTACGAGCAGTACTTC

J: TRBJ1-5
V: TRBV7-2
D: -
size: -
CDR3: CASSSPPTANQPQHF
DNA: TGTGCCAGCAGCTCCCCTCCGACAGCTAATCAGCCCCAGCATTTT

J: TRBJ2-7
V: TRBV6-5
D: TRBD1
size: once
CDR3: CASREGDRGSYEQYF
DNA: TGTGCCAGCAGAGAGGGGGACAGGGGGTCTTACGAGCAGTACTTC

J: TRBJ2-5
V: TRBV24-1
D: -
size: -
CDR3: CATSDFQGQTQYF
DNA: TGTGCCACCAGTGATTTCCAGGGCCAGACCCAGTACTTC

J: TRBJ2-7
V: TRBV6-6
D: TRBD1
size: -
CDR3: CASSSGQGYEQYF
DNA: TGTGCCAGCAGTTCGGGACAGGGCTACGAGCAGTACTTC

J: TRBJ1-1
V: TRBV3-1/TRBV3-2
D: TRBD1
size: -
CDR3: CASSLGQGISEAFF
DNA: TGTGCCAGCAGCCTGGGACAGGGGATCTCTGAAGCTTTCTTT

J: TRBJ1-1
V: TRBV10-2
D: -
size: -
CDR3: CASRGTGNTEAFF
DNA: TGCGCCAGCAGAGGGACGGGGAACACTGAAGCTTTCTTT

J: TRBJ1-1
V: TRBV27
D: -
size: -
CDR3: CASRQGRVTEAFF
DNA: TGTGCCAGCAGGCAGGGGAGGGTCACTGAAGCTTTCTTT

J: TRBJ1-1
V: TRBV5-6
D: -
size: -
CDR3: CASSYFSTAGTEAFF
DNA: TGTGCCAGCAGCTATTTCTCCACGGCGGGCACTGAAGCTTTCTTT

J: TRBJ1-4
V: TRBV6-5
D: -
size: once
CDR3: CASRPLGLGNEKLFF
DNA: TGTGCCAGCCGACCGTTGGGGTTGGGGAATGAAAAACTGTTTTTT

J: TRBJ2-7
V: TRBV2
D: -
size: -
CDR3: CASNHREEQYF
DNA: TGTGCCAGCAACCACCGGGAAGAGCAGTACTTC

J: TRBJ1-1
V: TRBV28
D: -
size: -
CDR3: CASSLSEGLGRRMNTEAFF
DNA: TGTGCCAGCAGTTTATCTGAGGGCCTTGGCAGACGCATGAACACTGAAGCTTTCTTT

J: TRBJ2-7
V: TRBV5-4
D: -
size: -
CDR3: CASSGVGGSSYEQYF
DNA: TGTGCCAGCAGCGGGGTAGGGGGTTCATCCTACGAGCAGTACTTC

J: TRBJ2-1
V: TRBV6-5
D: -
size: -
CDR3: CASSYEQTYNEQFF
DNA: TGTGCCAGCAGTTACGAACAAACCTACAATGAGCAGTTCTTC

J: TRBJ2-5
V: TRBV5-5
D: TRBD1
size: -
CDR3: CASSFTGGRETQYF
DNA: TGTGCCAGCAGCTTTACAGGGGGGAGGGAGACCCAGTACTTC

J: TRBJ2-3
V: TRBV19
D: -
size: -
CDR3: CASSIQGNTQYF
DNA: TGTGCCAGTAGTATCCAAGGGAATACGCAGTATTTT

J: TRBJ1-4
V: TRBV19
D: -
size: -
CDR3: CASREFEKLFF
DNA: TGTGCCAGTAGGGAATTTGAAAAACTGTTTTTT